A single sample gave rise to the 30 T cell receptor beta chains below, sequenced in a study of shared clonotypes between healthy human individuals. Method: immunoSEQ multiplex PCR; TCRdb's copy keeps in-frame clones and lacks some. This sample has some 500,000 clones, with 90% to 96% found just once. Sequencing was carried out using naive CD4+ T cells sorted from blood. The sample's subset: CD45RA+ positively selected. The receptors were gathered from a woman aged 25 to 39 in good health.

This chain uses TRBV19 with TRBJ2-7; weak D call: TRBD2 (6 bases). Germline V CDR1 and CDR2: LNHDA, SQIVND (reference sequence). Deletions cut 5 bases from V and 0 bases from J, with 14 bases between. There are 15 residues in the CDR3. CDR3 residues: CASSPAGGISYEQYF. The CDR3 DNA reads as TGTGCCAGTAGTCCCGCCGGGGGTATCTCCTACGAGCAGTACTTC. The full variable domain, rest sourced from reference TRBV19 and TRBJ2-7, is DGGITQSPKYLFRKEGQNVTLSCEQNLNHDAMYWYRQDPGQGLRLIYYSQIVNDFQKGDIAEGYSVSREKKESFPLTVTSAQKNPTAFYLCASSPAGGISYEQYFGPGTRLTVT.

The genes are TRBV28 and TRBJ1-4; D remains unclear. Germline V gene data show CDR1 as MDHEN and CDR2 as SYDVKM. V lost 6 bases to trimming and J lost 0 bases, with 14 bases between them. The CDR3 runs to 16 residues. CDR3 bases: TGTGCCAGCAGGACGACCCGCGGTGCAACTAATGAAAAACTGTTTTTT. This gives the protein CASRTTRGATNEKLFF.

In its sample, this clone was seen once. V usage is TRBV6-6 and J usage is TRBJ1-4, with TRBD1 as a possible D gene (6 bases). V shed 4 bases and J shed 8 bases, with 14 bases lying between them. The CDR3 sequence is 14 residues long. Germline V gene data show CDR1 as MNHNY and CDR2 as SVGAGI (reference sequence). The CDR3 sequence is CASSSQDRIEKLFF. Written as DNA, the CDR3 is TGTGCCAGCAGTTCTCAAGACAGGATCGAAAAACTGTTTTTT.

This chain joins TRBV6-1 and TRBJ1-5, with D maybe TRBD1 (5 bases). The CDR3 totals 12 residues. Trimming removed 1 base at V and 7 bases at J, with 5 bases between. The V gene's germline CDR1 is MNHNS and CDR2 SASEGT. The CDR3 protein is CASSEGGQPQHF. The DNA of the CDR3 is TGTGCCAGCAGTGAAGGGGGCCAGCCCCAGCATTTT.

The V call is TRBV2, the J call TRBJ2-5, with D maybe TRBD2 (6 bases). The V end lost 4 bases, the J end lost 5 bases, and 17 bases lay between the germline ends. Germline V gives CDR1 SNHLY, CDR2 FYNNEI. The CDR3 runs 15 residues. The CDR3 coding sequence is TGTGCCAGCAGTGTACTACTGGGGGGAGGTGAGACCCAGTACTTC. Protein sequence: CASSVLLGGGETQYF.

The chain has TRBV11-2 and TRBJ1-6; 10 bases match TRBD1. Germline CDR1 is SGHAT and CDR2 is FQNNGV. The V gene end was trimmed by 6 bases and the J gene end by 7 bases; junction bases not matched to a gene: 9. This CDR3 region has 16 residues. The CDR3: CASSPKRTGGNSPLHF. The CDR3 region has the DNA TGTGCCAGCAGTCCAAAAAGGACAGGGGGAAATTCACCCCTCCACTTT.

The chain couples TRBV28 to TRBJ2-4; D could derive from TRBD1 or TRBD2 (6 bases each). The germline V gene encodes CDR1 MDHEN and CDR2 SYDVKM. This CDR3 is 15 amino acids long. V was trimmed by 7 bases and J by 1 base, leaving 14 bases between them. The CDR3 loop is CASIQGGGAKNIQYF. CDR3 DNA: TGTGCCAGCATACAGGGTGGAGGGGCCAAAAACATTCAGTACTTC.

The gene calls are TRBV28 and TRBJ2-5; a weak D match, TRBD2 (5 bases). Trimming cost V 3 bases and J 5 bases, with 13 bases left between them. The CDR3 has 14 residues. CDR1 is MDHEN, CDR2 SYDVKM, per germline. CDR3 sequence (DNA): TGTGCCAGCAGTTTCGCGGGTAGCCGGGAGACCCAGTACTTC. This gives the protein CASSFAGSRETQYF. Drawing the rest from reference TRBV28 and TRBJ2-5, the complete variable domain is DVKVTQSSRYLVKRTGEKVFLECVQDMDHENMFWYRQDPGLGLRLIYFSYDVKMKEKGDIPEGYSVSREKKERFSLILESASTNQTSMYLCASSFAGSRETQYFGPGTRLLVL.

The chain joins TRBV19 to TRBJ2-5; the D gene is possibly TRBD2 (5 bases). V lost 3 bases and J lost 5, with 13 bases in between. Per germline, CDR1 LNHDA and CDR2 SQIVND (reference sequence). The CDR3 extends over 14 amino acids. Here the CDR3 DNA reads TGTGCCAGTAGTATTGGTAAGGGAGCGGAGACCCAGTACTTC. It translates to CASSIGKGAETQYF.

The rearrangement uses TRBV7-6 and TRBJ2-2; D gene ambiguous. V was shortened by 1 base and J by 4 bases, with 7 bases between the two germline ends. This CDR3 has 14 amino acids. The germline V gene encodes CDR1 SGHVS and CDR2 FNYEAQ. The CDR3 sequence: CASSLGRTTGELFF. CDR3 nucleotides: TGTGCCAGCAGCTTAGGCCGCACCACCGGGGAGCTGTTTTTT.

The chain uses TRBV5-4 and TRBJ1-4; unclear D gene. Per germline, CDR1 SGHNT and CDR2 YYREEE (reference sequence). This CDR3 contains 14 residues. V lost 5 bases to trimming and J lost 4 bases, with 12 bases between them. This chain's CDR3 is CASSRQELNEKLFF. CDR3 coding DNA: TGTGCCAGCAGTCGCCAGGAACTTAATGAAAAACTGTTTTTT. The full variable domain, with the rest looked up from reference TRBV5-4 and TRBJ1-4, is ETGVTQSPTHLIKTRGQQVTLRCSSQSGHNTVSWYQQALGQGPQFIFQYYREEENGRGNFPPRFSGLQFPNYSSELNVNALELDDSALYLCASSRQELNEKLFFGSGTQLSVL.

This CDR3 reads CAISPGQGASRSSYEQYF. CDR3 nucleotide sequence: TGTGCCATCAGTCCGGGACAGGGGGCCTCGCGAAGCTCCTACGAGCAGTACTTC. The V and J genes are TRBV10-3 and TRBJ2-5; 12 bases match TRBD1. The DNA end is a closer match to TRBJ2-7, so the J assignment may be wrong. In germline, CDR1 is ENHRY, CDR2 SYGVKD. This CDR3 comprises 18 residues.

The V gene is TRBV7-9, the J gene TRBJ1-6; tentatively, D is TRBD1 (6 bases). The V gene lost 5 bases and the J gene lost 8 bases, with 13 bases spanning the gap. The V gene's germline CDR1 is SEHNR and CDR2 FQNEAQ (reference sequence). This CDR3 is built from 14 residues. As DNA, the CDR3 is TGTGCCAGCAGCGTACAGGGAGGGGATTCACCCCTCCACTTT. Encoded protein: CASSVQGGDSPLHF.

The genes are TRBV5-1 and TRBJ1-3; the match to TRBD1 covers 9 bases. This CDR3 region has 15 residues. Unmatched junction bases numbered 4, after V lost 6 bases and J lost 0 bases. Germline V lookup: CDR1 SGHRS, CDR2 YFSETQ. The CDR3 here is CASKETGGSGNTIYF. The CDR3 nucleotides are TGCGCCAGCAAGGAGACAGGGGGCTCTGGAAACACCATATATTTT.

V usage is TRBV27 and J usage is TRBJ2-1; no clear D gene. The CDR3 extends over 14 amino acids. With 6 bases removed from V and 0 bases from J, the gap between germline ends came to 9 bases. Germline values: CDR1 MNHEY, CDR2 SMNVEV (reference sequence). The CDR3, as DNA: TGTGCCAGCAGGCGCGCCAGCTCCTACAATGAGCAGTTCTTC. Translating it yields CASRRASSYNEQFF.

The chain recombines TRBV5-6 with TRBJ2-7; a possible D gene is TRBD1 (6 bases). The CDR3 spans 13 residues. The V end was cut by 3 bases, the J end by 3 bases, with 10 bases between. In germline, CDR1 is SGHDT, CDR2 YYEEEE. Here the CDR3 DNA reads TGTGCCAGCAGCTGGCAGGGGTACTACGAGCAGTACTTC. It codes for CASSWQGYYEQYF.

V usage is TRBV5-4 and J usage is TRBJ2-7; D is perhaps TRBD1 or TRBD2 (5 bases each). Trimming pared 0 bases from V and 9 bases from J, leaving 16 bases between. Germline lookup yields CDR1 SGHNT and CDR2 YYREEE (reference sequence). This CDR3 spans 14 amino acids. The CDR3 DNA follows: TGTGCCAGCAGCTTGGGACAGCCGTTGGGGGTGCAGTACTTC. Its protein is CASSLGQPLGVQYF.

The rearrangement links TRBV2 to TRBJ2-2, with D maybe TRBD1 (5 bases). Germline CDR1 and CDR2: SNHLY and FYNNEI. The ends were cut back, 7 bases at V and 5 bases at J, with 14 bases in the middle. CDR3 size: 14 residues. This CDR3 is CASTRPTETGELFF. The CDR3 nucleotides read TGTGCCAGCACTAGGCCGACAGAAACCGGGGAGCTGTTTTTT.

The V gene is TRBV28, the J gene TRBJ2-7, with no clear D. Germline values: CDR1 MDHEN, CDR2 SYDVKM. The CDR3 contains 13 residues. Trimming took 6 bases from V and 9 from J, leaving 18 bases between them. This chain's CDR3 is CASRLGSATRQYF. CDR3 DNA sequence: TGTGCCAGCAGGCTGGGATCTGCTACGAGGCAGTACTTC.

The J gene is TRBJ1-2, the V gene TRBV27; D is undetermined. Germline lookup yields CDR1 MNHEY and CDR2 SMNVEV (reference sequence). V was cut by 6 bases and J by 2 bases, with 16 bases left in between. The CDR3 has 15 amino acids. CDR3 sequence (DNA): TGTGCCAGCAGCCCATCGGCAGGCAGGAACTATGGCTACACCTTC. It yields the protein CASSPSAGRNYGYTF.

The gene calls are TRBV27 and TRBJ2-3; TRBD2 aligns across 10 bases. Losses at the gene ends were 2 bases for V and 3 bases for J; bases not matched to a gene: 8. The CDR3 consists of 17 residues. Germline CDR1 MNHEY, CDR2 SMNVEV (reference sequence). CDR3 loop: CASSLHLAGAGTDTQYF. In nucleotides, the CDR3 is TGTGCCAGCAGTTTACATCTAGCGGGAGCGGGTACAGATACGCAGTATTTT.

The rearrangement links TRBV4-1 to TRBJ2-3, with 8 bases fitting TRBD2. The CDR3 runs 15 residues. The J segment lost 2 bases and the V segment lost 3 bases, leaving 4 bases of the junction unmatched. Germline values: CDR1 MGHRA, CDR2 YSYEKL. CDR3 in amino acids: CASSHQAGVTDTQYF. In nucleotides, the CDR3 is TGCGCCAGCAGCCATCAAGCGGGGGTCACAGATACGCAGTATTTT.

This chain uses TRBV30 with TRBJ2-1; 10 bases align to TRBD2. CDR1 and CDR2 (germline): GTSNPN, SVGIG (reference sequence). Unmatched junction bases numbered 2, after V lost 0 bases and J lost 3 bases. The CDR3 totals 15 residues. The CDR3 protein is CAWSVLAGFYNEQFF. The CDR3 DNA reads TGTGCCTGGAGTGTACTAGCGGGGTTCTACAATGAGCAGTTCTTC.

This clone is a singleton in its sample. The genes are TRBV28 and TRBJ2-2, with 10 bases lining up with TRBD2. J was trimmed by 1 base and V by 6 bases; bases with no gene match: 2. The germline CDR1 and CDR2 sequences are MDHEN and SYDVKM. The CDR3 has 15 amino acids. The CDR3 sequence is CASSRTSGNTGELFF. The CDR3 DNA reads TGTGCCAGCAGCCGGACTAGCGGGAACACCGGGGAGCTGTTTTTT.

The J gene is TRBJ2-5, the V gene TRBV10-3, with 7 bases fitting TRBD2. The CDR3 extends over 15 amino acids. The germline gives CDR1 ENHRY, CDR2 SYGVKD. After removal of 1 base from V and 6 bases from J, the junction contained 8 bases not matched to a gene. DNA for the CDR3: TGTGCCATCAGTGAGTTACTAGCGAACCGACAGACCCAGTACTTC. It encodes CAISELLANRQTQYF.

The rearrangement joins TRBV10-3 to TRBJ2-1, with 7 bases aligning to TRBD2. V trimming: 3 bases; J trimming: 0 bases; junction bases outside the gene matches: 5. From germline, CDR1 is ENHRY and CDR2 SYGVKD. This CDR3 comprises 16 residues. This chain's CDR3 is CAISDTSANSYNEQFF. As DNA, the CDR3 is TGTGCCATCAGTGACACTAGCGCAAACTCCTACAATGAGCAGTTCTTC.

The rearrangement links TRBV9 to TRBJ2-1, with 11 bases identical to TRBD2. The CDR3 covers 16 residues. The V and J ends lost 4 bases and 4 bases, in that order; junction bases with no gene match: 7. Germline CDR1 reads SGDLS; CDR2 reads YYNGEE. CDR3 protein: CASSIGLAGLYNEQFF. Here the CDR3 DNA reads TGTGCCAGCAGCATAGGACTAGCGGGCCTTTACAATGAGCAGTTCTTC. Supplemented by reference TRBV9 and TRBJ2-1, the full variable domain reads DSGVTQTPKHLITATGQRVTLRCSPRSGDLSVYWYQQSLDQGLQFLIQYYNGEERAKGNILERFSAQQFPDLHSELNLSSLELGDSALYFCASSIGLAGLYNEQFFGPGTRLTVL.

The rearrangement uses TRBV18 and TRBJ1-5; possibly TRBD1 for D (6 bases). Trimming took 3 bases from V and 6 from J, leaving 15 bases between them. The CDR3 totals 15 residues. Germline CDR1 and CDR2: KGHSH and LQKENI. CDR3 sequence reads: CASSPSQGRSQPQHF. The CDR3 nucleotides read TGTGCCAGCTCACCCAGCCAGGGGCGAAGTCAGCCCCAGCATTTT.

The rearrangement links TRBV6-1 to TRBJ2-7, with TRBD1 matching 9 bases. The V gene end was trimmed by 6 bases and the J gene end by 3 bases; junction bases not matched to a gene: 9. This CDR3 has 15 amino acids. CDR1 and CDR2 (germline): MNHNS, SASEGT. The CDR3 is CASRNRDRDIYEQYF. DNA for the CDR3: TGTGCCAGCAGAAACCGGGACAGGGACATCTACGAGCAGTACTTC.

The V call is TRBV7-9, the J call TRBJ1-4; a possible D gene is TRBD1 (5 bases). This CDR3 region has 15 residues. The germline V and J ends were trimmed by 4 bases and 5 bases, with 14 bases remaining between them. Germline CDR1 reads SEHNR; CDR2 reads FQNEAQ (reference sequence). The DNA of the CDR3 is TGTGCCAGCAGCTCTATGGGGCAGGCGAATGAAAAACTGTTTTTT. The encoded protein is CASSSMGQANEKLFF. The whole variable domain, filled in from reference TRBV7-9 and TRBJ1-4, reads DTGVSQNPRHKITKRGQNVTFRCDPISEHNRLYWYRQTLGQGPEFLTYFQNEAQLEKSRLLSDRFSAERPKGSFSTLEIQRTEQGDSAMYLCASSSMGQANEKLFFGSGTQLSVL.